This T cell receptor (beta chain) was sequenced for a study of blood T cell repertoires in COVID-19. Study-wide context: Donors in the United States, Italy and Spain gave samples during acute or convalescent COVID-19. The analysed material was cDNA or gDNA that came from T cells, B-cell-depleted T cells, or PBMCs.

Germline CDR1 reads KGHSH; CDR2 reads LQKENI. Trimming shortened V by 1 base and J by 7 bases, and 10 bases separated the two germline ends. The CDR3 is 14 amino acids. In the study's own analysis: Amplification with reference gene primers provided the estimates of nucleated cell counts. Sequencing was performed with immunoSEQ multiplex PCR; in TCRdb, only in-frame clones are kept and a portion is missing. The V and J calls and clone size are taken from that table; D and trimming were inferred from the DNA. This repertoire shows roughly 190,000 clones, 80% to 90% found once; its top ten account for roughly 3.3%.

The chain joins TRBV18 to TRBJ1-4, with TRBD1 as a possible D gene (6 bases). The sample comprised peripheral blood. The TCR originated in a man younger than 35 with active or convalescent COVID-19. The DNA of the CDR3 is TGTGCCAGCTCACCACGGGACACTCGTGAAAAACTGTTTTTT. Protein: CASSPRDTREKLFF.